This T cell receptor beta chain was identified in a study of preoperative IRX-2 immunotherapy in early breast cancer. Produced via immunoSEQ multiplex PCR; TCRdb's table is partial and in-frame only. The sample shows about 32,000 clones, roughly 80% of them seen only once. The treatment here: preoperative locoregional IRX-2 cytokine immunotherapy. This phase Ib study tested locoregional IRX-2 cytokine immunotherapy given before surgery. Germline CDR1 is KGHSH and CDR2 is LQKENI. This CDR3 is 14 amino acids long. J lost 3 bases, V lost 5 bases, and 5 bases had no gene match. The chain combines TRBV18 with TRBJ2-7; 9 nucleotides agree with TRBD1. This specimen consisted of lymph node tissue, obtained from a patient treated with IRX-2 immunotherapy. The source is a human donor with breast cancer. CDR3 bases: TGTGCCAGCTCATCCCAGGGACAGGGCTACGAGCAGTACTTC. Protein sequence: CASSSQGQGYEQYF.